This is a list of T cell receptor beta chains from one sample in a study of cytomegalovirus exposure and HLA in healthy donors. Only in-frame clones appear in the TCRdb table, and some are missing; sequencing was by immunoSEQ multiplex PCR. The table records over 200,000 clones, just over 75% of them present only once. The sequenced material came from PBMCs. The source of these receptors is a woman aged 55-70 years in good health and CMV-seropositive. Each CDR3 is given with its conserved first and last residue. The D gene is left open where the match is weak. Clone size is shown for a subset of rows, as once, few, many or a class of expanded clone.

V: TRBV5-4
J: TRBJ2-7
D: TRBD1
size: .
CDR3: CASSPGQGSYEQYF
DNA: TGTGCCAGCAGCCCAGGACAGGGATCCTACGAGCAGTACTTC

V: TRBV23-1
J: TRBJ2-1
D: .
size: .
CDR3: CASSQCYGAVSGRNEQFF
DNA: TGCGCCAGCAGTCAATGTTATGGGGCCGTCTCGGGGAGGAATGAGCAGTTCTTC

V: TRBV4-1
J: TRBJ2-1
D: TRBD2
size: .
CDR3: CASSRGLAIYNEQFF
DNA: TGCGCCAGCAGCCGGGGACTAGCGATTTACAATGAGCAGTTCTTC

V: TRBV4-2
J: TRBJ2-7
D: .
size: .
CDR3: CASSPPTGSEQYF
DNA: TGTGCCAGCAGCCCCCCAACGGGGTCCGAGCAGTACTTC

V: TRBV27
J: TRBJ1-4
D: .
size: .
CDR3: CASSARGGEKLFF
DNA: TGTGCCAGCAGTGCCCGGGGTGGCGAAAAACTGTTTTTT

V: TRBV7-2
J: TRBJ1-3
D: TRBD1
size: few
CDR3: CASSLVTGGTSSGNTIYF
DNA: TGTGCCAGCAGCTTAGTGACAGGGGGTACTAGCTCTGGAAACACCATATATTTT

V: TRBV9
J: TRBJ1-4
D: TRBD1
size: .
CDR3: CASSHGQGNEKLFF
DNA: TGTGCCAGCAGCCATGGACAGGGGAATGAAAAACTGTTTTTT

V: TRBV18
J: TRBJ2-7
D: TRBD2
size: .
CDR3: CASSLPGLAGAPYEQYF
DNA: TGTGCCAGCTCACTCCCGGGACTAGCGGGTGCCCCCTACGAGCAGTACTTC

V: TRBV18
J: TRBJ1-2
D: TRBD1
size: .
CDR3: CASSPLQGNGYTF
DNA: TGTGCCAGCTCACCCCTACAGGGGAATGGCTACACCTTC

V: TRBV19
J: TRBJ1-1
D: .
size: once
CDR3: CATSNRNTEAFF
DNA: TGTGCCACCTCGAACAGGAACACTGAAGCTTTCTTT

V: TRBV2
J: TRBJ1-1
D: .
size: .
CDR3: CASSEAELGAAEAFF
DNA: TGTGCCAGCAGTGAAGCGGAGTTAGGGGCGGCTGAAGCTTTCTTT

V: TRBV30
J: TRBJ2-7
D: .
size: .
CDR3: CAWSVTGGTYEQYF
DNA: TGTGCCTGGAGTGTAACTGGCGGGACCTACGAGCAGTACTTC

V: TRBV7-9
J: TRBJ1-1
D: .
size: .
CDR3: CASSSQGNTEAFF
DNA: TGTGCCAGCAGCTCCCAGGGCAACACTGAAGCTTTCTTT

V: TRBV6-1
J: TRBJ1-2
D: TRBD1
size: few
CDR3: CASTLTGGNNYGYTF
DNA: TGTGCCAGCACCTTGACAGGGGGCAATAACTATGGCTACACCTTC

V: TRBV5-1
J: TRBJ2-3
D: .
size: .
CDR3: CASSLDRARDTQYF
DNA: TGCGCCAGCAGCTTGGACAGGGCAAGGGATACGCAGTATTTT

V: TRBV6-1
J: TRBJ1-1
D: .
size: .
CDR3: CASSDRRYTEAFF
DNA: TGTGCCAGCAGTGATAGGAGATACACTGAAGCTTTCTTT

V: TRBV6-1
J: TRBJ2-5
D: TRBD1
size: .
CDR3: CASSEFGGQGKETQYF
DNA: TGTGCCAGCAGTGAATTTGGGGGACAGGGGAAAGAGACCCAGTACTTC

V: TRBV5-4
J: TRBJ2-3
D: TRBD2
size: .
CDR3: CASSGGGTSTDTQYF
DNA: TGTGCCAGCAGCGGGGGGGGGACTAGCACAGATACGCAGTATTTT

V: TRBV7-9
J: TRBJ1-1
D: .
size: .
CDR3: CASSLAGDTEAFF
DNA: TGTGCCAGCAGCTTAGCAGGGGACACTGAAGCTTTCTTT

V: TRBV5-1
J: TRBJ2-3
D: TRBD2
size: .
CDR3: CASSLDPSGGTDTQYF
DNA: TGCGCCAGCAGCTTGGACCCTAGCGGAGGCACAGATACGCAGTATTTT

V: TRBV28
J: TRBJ2-1
D: .
size: .
CDR3: CASSLAGFSYNEQFF
DNA: TGTGCCAGCAGTTTAGCGGGGTTTTCCTACAATGAGCAGTTCTTC

V: TRBV7-8
J: TRBJ2-3
D: TRBD1
size: .
CDR3: CASSPQTGGQGYTQYF
DNA: TGTGCCAGCAGCCCCCAAACGGGCGGACAGGGGTATACGCAGTATTTT

V: TRBV5-1
J: TRBJ1-2
D: TRBD1
size: .
CDR3: CASSQGQGYGYTF
DNA: TGCGCCAGCAGCCAAGGACAGGGCTATGGCTACACCTTC

V: TRBV7-9
J: TRBJ2-7
D: .
size: .
CDR3: CASSLFYSYEQYF
DNA: TGTGCCAGCAGCTTATTTTACTCCTACGAGCAGTACTTC

V: TRBV7-3
J: TRBJ1-1
D: .
size: .
CDR3: CASSFQPRGNTEAFF
DNA: TGTGCCAGCAGCTTCCAACCCCGGGGGAACACTGAAGCTTTCTTT

V: TRBV5-5
J: TRBJ2-7
D: .
size: few
CDR3: CASSLNGPYEQYF
DNA: TGTGCCAGCAGCTTGAACGGTCCCTACGAGCAGTACTTC

V: TRBV2
J: TRBJ1-4
D: TRBD1
size: .
CDR3: CASRDRTAGWEKLFF
DNA: TGTGCCAGCAGGGACAGGACTGCCGGCTGGGAAAAACTGTTTTTT

V: TRBV7-9
J: TRBJ1-3
D: .
size: .
CDR3: CASSSRARAGNTIYF
DNA: TGTGCCAGCAGTTCCAGGGCAAGAGCAGGAAACACCATATATTTT

V: TRBV10-3
J: TRBJ1-4
D: .
size: .
CDR3: CAISEQKSTNEKLLF
DNA: TGTGCCATCAGTGAACAAAAGTCAACTAATGAAAAACTGCTTTTT

V: TRBV5-1
J: TRBJ2-2
D: .
size: once
CDR3: CASSLGGIGTGELFF
DNA: TGCGCCAGCAGCTTGGGCGGGATTGGCACCGGGGAGCTGTTTTTT

V: TRBV7-2
J: TRBJ2-5
D: TRBD2
size: .
CDR3: CASSPGGSGEGETQYF
DNA: TGTGCCAGCAGCCCGGGTGGTAGCGGGGAGGGGGAGACCCAGTACTTC

V: TRBV5-1
J: TRBJ1-2
D: .
size: few
CDR3: CASSLGQVSYNGYTF
DNA: TGCGCCAGCAGCTTGGGACAGGTATCCTACAATGGCTACACCTTC

V: TRBV7-2
J: TRBJ2-5
D: TRBD1
size: .
CDR3: CASSSRQGYQETQYF
DNA: TGTGCCAGCAGCTCCAGACAGGGCTACCAAGAGACCCAGTACTTC